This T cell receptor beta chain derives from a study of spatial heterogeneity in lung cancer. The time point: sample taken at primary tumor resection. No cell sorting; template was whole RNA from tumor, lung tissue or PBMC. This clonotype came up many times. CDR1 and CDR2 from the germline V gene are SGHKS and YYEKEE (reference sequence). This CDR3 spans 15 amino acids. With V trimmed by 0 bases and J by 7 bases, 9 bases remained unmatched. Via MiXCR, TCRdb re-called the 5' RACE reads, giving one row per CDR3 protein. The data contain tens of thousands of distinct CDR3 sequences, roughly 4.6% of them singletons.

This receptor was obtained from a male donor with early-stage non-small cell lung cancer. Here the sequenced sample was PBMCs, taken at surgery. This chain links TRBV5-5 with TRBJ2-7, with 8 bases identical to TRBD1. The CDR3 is CASSLGTGQVLEQYF. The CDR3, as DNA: TGTGCCAGCAGCTTGGGGACGGGACAGGTACTTGAGCAGTACTTC.